Sequencing of this TCR beta chain was carried out in a study of CXCR3-negative and CXCR3-positive naive CD8 T cells. Study-level results: CXCR3-negative naive cells had less hydrophobic TRB CDR3s than did CXCR3-positive naive cells. Naive CXCR3-negative and CXCR3-positive cells had similar TRBV-TRBJ usage; memory differed.

Germline V gene data show CDR1 as KGHSH and CDR2 as LQKENI. There are 12 residues in the CDR3. Libraries were UMI-labeled 5' RACE TRB cDNA. TCRdb reprocessed the 5' RACE reads, keeping one entry per CDR3 protein, no DNA. Reported are under 150,000 distinct CDR3 sequences; the ten largest clones contain 0.4% to 0.5%. About this clonotype itself: The antigen remains unidentified.

The sequenced material came from naive CXCR3+ CD8+ T cells from blood. The subset: CD45RO-CCR7+CD27+CD95- naive CD8+ T cells expressing CXCR3 (TNR3+). The receptor comes from a human donor in good health. Some clones in this sample may be carry-over from other donors' samples. V usage is TRBV18 and J usage is TRBJ2-2. CDR3 sequence: CASSPTGSELFF.